These 17 T cell receptor beta chains share one sample of origin, sequenced in a study of blood T cell repertoires in COVID-19. Assay used: immunoSEQ multiplex PCR; TCRdb lists only in-frame clones, some missing. Counted here are 220,000 or so clones, about 86% occurring once; the ten biggest clones make up roughly 2.3%. The material sequenced was peripheral blood. The source of these receptors is a woman in her sixties or seventies with acute or convalescent COVID-19.

The genes are TRBV29-1 and TRBJ1-5, with a weak D call TRBD1 (5 bases). The germline V gene has CDR1 SQVTM and CDR2 ANQGSEA. This CDR3 has 13 amino acids. Trimming took off 4 bases at V and 5 bases at J, with 12 bases between the two ends. The CDR3 DNA reads TGCAGCGTTGCAGGGCATCGGGATCAGCCCCAGCATTTT. This codes for CSVAGHRDQPQHF.

The rearrangement joins TRBV6-1 to TRBJ1-5; possibly TRBD1 for D (5 bases). Per the germline V gene, CDR1 is MNHNS and CDR2 is SASEGT. The V and J ends lost 2 bases and 6 bases respectively, with 11 bases between them. The length of the CDR3 is 14 residues. CDR3 coding DNA: TGTGCCAGCAGTGAATGGGGGGTGGGTCAGCCCCAGCATTTT. Residues: CASSEWGVGQPQHF.

The CDR3 loop is CASSLISGGAADTQYF. The DNA for the CDR3 is TGTGCCAGCAGCTTAATTTCCGGGGGGGCAGCGGATACGCAGTATTTT. The chain joins TRBV7-3 to TRBJ2-3; the match to TRBD2 covers 8 bases. Germline V lookup: CDR1 SGHTA, CDR2 FQGTGA. Unmatched junction bases numbered 9, after V lost 1 base and J lost 6 bases. The CDR3 is made up of 16 amino acids.

This clone appeared once. The chain combines TRBV2 with TRBJ2-7, with D uncertain. The V gene lost 4 bases and the J gene lost 3 bases, with 10 bases spanning the gap. The CDR3 consists of 13 residues. CDR1 is SNHLY and CDR2 is FYNNEI in the germline V gene. The CDR3 sequence is CASSVKANYEQYF. CDR3 DNA sequence: TGTGCCAGCAGTGTAAAAGCTAACTACGAGCAGTACTTC. Supplemented by reference TRBV2 and TRBJ2-7, the full variable domain reads EPEVTQTPSHQVTQMGQEVILRCVPISNHLYFYWYRQILGQKVEFLVSFYNNEISEKSEIFDDQFSVERPDGSNFTLKIRSTKLEDSAMYFCASSVKANYEQYFGPGTRLTVT.

J is TRBJ2-4 and V is TRBV18; D unresolved. From germline, CDR1 is KGHSH and CDR2 LQKENI. Trimming left V 3 bases short and J 2 bases short, with 8 bases between. This CDR3 has 14 residues. The CDR3 spells CASSPLPTKNIQYF. CDR3 DNA sequence: TGTGCCAGCTCACCTCTACCAACCAAAAACATTCAGTACTTC. The entire variable domain, with the rest obtained from reference TRBV18 and TRBJ2-4, is as follows: NAGVMQNPRHLVRRRGQEARLRCSPMKGHSHVYWYRQLPEEGLKFMVYLQKENIIDESGMPKERFSAEFPKEGPSILRIQQVVRGDSAAYFCASSPLPTKNIQYFGAGTRLSVL.

This chain connects TRBV5-4 to TRBJ1-6, with TRBD1 identical over 9 bases. The V segment lost 4 bases and the J segment 6 bases; nucleotides outside the gene matches: 5. The germline V gene encodes CDR1 SGHNT and CDR2 YYREEE (reference sequence). CDR3 length: 15 amino acids. CDR3 residues: CASSMLGQGNSPLHF. In nucleotides, the CDR3 is TGTGCCAGCAGCATGCTGGGACAGGGTAATTCACCCCTCCACTTT.

This chain uses TRBV5-1 with TRBJ2-4; possible D gene TRBD1, 5 bases. Trimming cost V 2 bases and J 6 bases, with 6 bases left between them. CDR1 and CDR2 (germline): SGHRS, YFSETQ. CDR3 length equals 12 residues. CDR3 sequence reads: CASSFQGNIQYF. In DNA, the CDR3 is TGCGCCAGCAGCTTCCAGGGAAACATTCAGTACTTC.

The chain has TRBV5-6 and TRBJ1-2, with D perhaps matching TRBD1 (5 bases). Trimming shortened V by 3 bases and J by 1 base, and 16 bases separated the two germline ends. From germline, CDR1 is SGHDT and CDR2 YYEEEE. This CDR3 is built from 16 residues. As DNA, the CDR3 is TGTGCCAGCAGCTCTACTATTTCGACAGTTAACTATGGCTACACCTTC. Translated: CASSSTISTVNYGYTF.

This rearrangement joins TRBV6-2 or TRBV6-3 to TRBJ2-7, with 8 bases that match TRBD2. The CDR3 runs 15 residues. The V and J ends lost 3 bases and 0 bases, in that order; junction bases with no gene match: 4. Germline-derived CDR1 and CDR2 are MNHEY and SVGEGT. DNA of the CDR3: TGTGCCAGCAGTTATGAGCGGGGGCTCTCCTACGAGCAGTACTTC. This gives the protein CASSYERGLSYEQYF.

CDR3 region: CASSSGGLAGQPQHF. As DNA, the CDR3 is TGTGCCAGCAGCTCGGGGGGGCTGGCGGGACAGCCCCAGCATTTT. The chain recombines TRBV5-8 with TRBJ1-5; maybe TRBD1 (6 bases). Germline V gene data show CDR1 as SGHTS and CDR2 as YDEGEE. CDR3 size: 15 residues. V was cut by 3 bases and J by 7 bases, with 17 bases left in between.

The chain recombines TRBV5-4 with TRBJ2-1, with D unresolved. This CDR3 comprises 13 residues. The germline V and J ends were trimmed by 4 bases and 0 bases, with 5 bases remaining between them. CDR1 and CDR2 (germline): SGHNT, YYREEE (reference sequence). In nucleotides, the CDR3 is TGTGCCAGCAGCAGCTTCTCCTACAATGAGCAGTTCTTC. Amino acids: CASSSFSYNEQFF.

This clone was observed a handful of times. The chain combines TRBV7-8 with TRBJ2-7; 9 nucleotides line up with TRBD1. The J segment lost 6 bases and the V segment lost 5 bases, leaving 14 bases of the junction unmatched. CDR1 and CDR2 from the germline V gene are SGHVS and FQNEAQ. The CDR3 has 16 amino acids. For the CDR3, the DNA is TGTGCCAGCAGCCAGACCGGGACAGGGTTTGTTGGCGAGCAGTACTTC. Its translation: CASSQTGTGFVGEQYF.

This chain connects TRBV7-2 to TRBJ1-2, with D perhaps matching TRBD1 (6 bases). Trimming left V 5 bases short and J 6 bases short, with 10 bases between. Germline-derived CDR1 and CDR2 are SGHTA and FQGNSA. This CDR3 region has 12 residues. The CDR3 nucleotides read TGTGCCAGCAGCAATACAGGGCATGGCTACACCTTC. Its translation is CASSNTGHGYTF.

The CDR3 region is CASSSPVGAFF. CDR3 nucleotides: TGTGCCAGCAGCTCGCCCGTCGGAGCTTTCTTT. The chain uses TRBV4-2 and TRBJ1-1, with no clear D. Germline V lookup: CDR1 LGHNA, CDR2 YNFKEQ. Trimming removed 5 bases from V and 10 bases from J, with 11 bases in between. The CDR3 sequence is 11 residues long.

The V call is TRBV5-4, the J call TRBJ1-1; D possibly corresponds to TRBD1 (6 bases). The germline CDR1 and CDR2 sequences are SGHNT and YYREEE (reference sequence). Trimming took 4 bases from V and 7 from J, leaving 23 bases between them. CDR3 length: 16 residues. The chain's CDR3 is CASSPEQGRGASEAFF. The CDR3 region has the DNA TGTGCCAGCAGCCCGGAACAGGGTCGAGGGGCCAGTGAAGCTTTCTTT.

This chain links TRBV28 with TRBJ2-2, with 13 positions matching TRBD2. The J segment lost 6 bases and the V segment lost 4 bases, leaving 5 bases of the junction unmatched. Germline V gives CDR1 MDHEN, CDR2 SYDVKM. The CDR3 is 16 amino acids. This CDR3 is CASSSPLAGGPGELFF. The CDR3 DNA is TGTGCCAGCAGTTCACCACTAGCGGGGGGGCCCGGGGAGCTGTTTTTT.

This chain joins TRBV7-2 and TRBJ2-3, with D unclear. The V end was cut by 0 bases, the J end by 1 base, with 8 bases between. The CDR3 loop spans 15 amino acids. Germline V gene data show CDR1 as SGHTA and CDR2 as FQGNSA. CDR3 residues: CASSLAPGRTDTQYF. The DNA for the CDR3 is TGTGCCAGCAGCTTAGCGCCTGGCCGCACAGATACGCAGTATTTT.